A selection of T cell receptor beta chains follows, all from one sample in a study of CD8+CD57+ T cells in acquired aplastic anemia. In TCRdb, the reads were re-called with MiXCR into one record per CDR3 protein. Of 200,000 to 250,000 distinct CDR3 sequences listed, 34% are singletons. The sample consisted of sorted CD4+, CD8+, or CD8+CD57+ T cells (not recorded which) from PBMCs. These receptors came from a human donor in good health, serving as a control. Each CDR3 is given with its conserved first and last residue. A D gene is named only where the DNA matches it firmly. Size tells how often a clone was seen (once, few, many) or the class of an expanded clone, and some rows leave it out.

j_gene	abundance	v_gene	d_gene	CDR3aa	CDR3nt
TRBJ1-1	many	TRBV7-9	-	CASSSTQSTEAFF	TGTGCCAGCAGCTCAACCCAGAGCACTGAAGCTTTCTTT
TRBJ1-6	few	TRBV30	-	CAWSRLGSWNSPLHF	TGTGCCTGGAGTAGGTTAGGTTCTTGGAATTCACCCCTCCACTTT
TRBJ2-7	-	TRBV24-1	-	CASPGTPTYEQYF	TGTGCCTCCCCCGGGACACCAACCTACGAGCAGTACTTC
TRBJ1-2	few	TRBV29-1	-	CSVSGAYGYTF	TGCAGCGTTTCAGGGGCCTATGGCTACACCTTC
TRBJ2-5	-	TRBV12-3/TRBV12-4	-	CASRREGGPMTQYF	TGTGCCAGCAGGCGCGAGGGCGGGCCCATGACCCAGTACTTC
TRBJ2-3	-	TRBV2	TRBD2	CASRRLAGPSTDTQYF	TGTGCCAGCAGGCGACTAGCGGGGCCTAGCACAGATACGCAGTATTTT
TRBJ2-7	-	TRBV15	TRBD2	CATSREVAGCYEQYF	TGTGCCACCAGCAGAGAGGTAGCGGGCTGCTACGAGCAGTACTTC
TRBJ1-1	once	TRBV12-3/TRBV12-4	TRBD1	CASSFRDRNTEAFF	TGTGCCAGCAGTTTCAGGGACAGGAACACTGAAGCTTTCTTT
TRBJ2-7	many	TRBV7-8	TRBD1	CASSLGTVNYEQYF	TGTGCCAGCAGCCTTGGGACAGTTAACTACGAGCAGTACTTC
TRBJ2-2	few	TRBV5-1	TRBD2	CASSGGLAGAPTGELFF	TGCGCCAGCAGTGGGGGACTAGCGGGAGCACCCACCGGGGAGCTGTTTTTT
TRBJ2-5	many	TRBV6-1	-	CASSSQWKTQYF	TGTGCCAGCAGTTCCCAGTGGAAGACCCAGTACTTC
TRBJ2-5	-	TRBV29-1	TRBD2	CSVDRGDSGEETQYF	TGCAGCGTTGACCGAGGGGATAGCGGGGAAGAGACCCAGTACTTC
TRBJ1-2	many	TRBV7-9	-	CASSLPNYGYTF	TGTGCCAGCAGCCTCCCTAACTATGGCTACACCTTC
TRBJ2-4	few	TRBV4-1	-	CASSQDGGVPNIQYF	TGCGCCAGCAGCCAAGATGGGGGAGTTCCAAACATTCAGTACTTC
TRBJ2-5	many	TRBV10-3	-	CATRASQETQYF	TGTGCCACGCGGGCTTCCCAAGAGACCCAGTACTTC
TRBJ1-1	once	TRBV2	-	CASSETGTNTEAFF	TGTGCCAGCAGTGAAACGGGGACGAACACTGAAGCTTTCTTT
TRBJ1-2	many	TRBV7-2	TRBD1	CASSFFLGGQGNGGYTF	TGTGCCAGCAGCTTTTTCTTAGGGGGACAGGGGAACGGTGGCTACACCTTC
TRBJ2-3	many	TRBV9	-	CASSARALSTDTQYF	TGTGCCAGCAGCGCCCGGGCCCTCAGCACAGATACGCAGTATTTT
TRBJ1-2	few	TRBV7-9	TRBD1	CASSWDRSGYTF	TGTGCCAGCAGTTGGGACAGGAGCGGCTACACCTTC
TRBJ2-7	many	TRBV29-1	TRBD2	CSVHAGTSGYEQYF	TGCAGCGTTCACGCTGGGACTAGCGGCTACGAGCAGTACTTC
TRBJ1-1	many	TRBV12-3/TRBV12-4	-	CASSLRDTLNTEAFF	TGTGCCAGCAGTTTACGGGACACCTTGAACACTGAAGCTTTCTTT
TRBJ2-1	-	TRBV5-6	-	CASSPPGTKPSYNEQFF	TGTGCCAGCAGCCCACCAGGGACCAAACCCTCCTACAATGAGCAGTTCTTC
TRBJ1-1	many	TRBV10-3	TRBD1	CAIAGTGMSGNTEAFF	TGTGCCATCGCCGGGACAGGGATGAGCGGGAACACTGAAGCTTTCTTT
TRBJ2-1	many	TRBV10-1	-	CASSEGFPSRHANEQFF	TGCGCCAGCAGTGAGGGTTTCCCGAGTCGACACGCCAATGAGCAGTTCTTC
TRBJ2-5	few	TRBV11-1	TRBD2	CASSAGTSVQETQYF	TGTGCCAGCAGCGCCGGGACTAGCGTACAAGAGACCCAGTACTTC
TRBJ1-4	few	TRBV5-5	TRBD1	CASSLRGQGPNEKLFF	TGTGCCAGCAGTCTCCGTGGACAGGGACCTAATGAAAAACTGTTTTTT
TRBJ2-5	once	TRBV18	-	CASSPDWTKETQYF	TGTGCCAGCTCTCCAGACTGGACCAAAGAGACCCAGTACTTC
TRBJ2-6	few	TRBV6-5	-	CASSLLISGANVLTF	TGTGCCAGCAGCCTACTCATCTCTGGGGCCAACGTCCTGACTTTC
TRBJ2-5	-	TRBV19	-	CASSIGFGIETQYF	TGTGCCAGTAGTATAGGGTTCGGGATAGAGACCCAGTACTTC
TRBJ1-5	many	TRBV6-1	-	CASSERGSNQPQHF	TGTGCCAGCAGTGAACGTGGGAGCAATCAGCCCCAGCATTTT
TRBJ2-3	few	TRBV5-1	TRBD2	CASSPTLAGGTDTQYF	TGCGCCAGCAGCCCAACCTTAGCGGGGGGCACAGATACGCAGTATTTT
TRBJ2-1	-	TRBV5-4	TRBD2	CASSLYGGRRNEQFF	TGTGCCAGCAGCTTGTACGGCGGGAGACGGAATGAGCAGTTCTTC
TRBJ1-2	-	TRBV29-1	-	CSLGQGSGYTF	TGCAGCTTGGGTCAGGGGAGCGGCTACACCTTC
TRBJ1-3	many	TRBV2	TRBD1	CASSGTLRQGSSGNTIYF	TGTGCCAGCAGTGGGACCCTCCGACAGGGGTCATCGGGAAACACCATATATTTT
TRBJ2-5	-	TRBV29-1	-	CSVVSGRAPRETQYF	TGCAGCGTTGTGTCCGGGCGGGCCCCGAGGGAGACCCAGTACTTC
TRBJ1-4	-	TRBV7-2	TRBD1	CASSPRAGGHEKLFF	TGTGCCAGCAGCCCAAGGGCAGGGGGCCATGAAAAACTGTTTTTT
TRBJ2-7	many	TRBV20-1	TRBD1	CSARQGASYEQYF	TGCAGTGCTAGACAGGGGGCCTCCTACGAGCAGTACTTC
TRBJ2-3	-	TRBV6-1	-	CASSQYPDTQYF	TGTGCCAGCAGCCAATACCCAGATACGCAGTATTTT
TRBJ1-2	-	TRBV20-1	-	CSAPANYGYTF	TGCAGTGCTCCAGCTAACTATGGCTACACCTTC
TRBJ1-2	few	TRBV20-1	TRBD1	CSALQGAQFDYTF	TGCAGTGCTTTACAGGGGGCGCAGTTTGACTACACCTTC
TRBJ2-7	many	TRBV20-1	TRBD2	CSARVGLAGAAWDEQYF	TGCAGTGCTAGAGTCGGCCTAGCGGGAGCCGCGTGGGACGAGCAGTACTTC
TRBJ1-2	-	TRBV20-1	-	CSTALNYGYTF	TGCAGTACTGCCTTAAACTATGGCTACACCTTC
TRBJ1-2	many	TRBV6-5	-	CASSYLGTSYGYTF	TGTGCCAGCAGTTACCTAGGGACTTCGTATGGCTACACCTTC